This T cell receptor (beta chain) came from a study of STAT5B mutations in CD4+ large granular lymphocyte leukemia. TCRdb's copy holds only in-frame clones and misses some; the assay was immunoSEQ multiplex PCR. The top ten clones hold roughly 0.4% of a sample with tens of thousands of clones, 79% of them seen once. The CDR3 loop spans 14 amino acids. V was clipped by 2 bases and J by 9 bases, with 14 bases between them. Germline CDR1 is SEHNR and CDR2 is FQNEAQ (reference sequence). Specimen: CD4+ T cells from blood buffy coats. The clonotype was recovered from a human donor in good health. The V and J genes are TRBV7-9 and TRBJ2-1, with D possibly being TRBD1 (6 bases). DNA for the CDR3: TGTGCCAGCAGCTTAAACAGGGACGGTAGTGAGCAGTTCTTC. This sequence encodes CASSLNRDGSEQFF.